This T cell receptor beta chain comes out of a study of blood T cells in healthy people across ages. Study-level points and caveats: Older age went with lower TCR beta diversity per million T cells, in a roughly linear way.

Together with a sample-barcoded 5' primer, a J-beta primer mix was included in a second PCR lasting roughly 6 to 12 cycles. CDR3-containing paired-end reads numbering at least 2.5 million came from each sample. TCRdb used MiXCR to reprocess the 5' RACE reads, holding one entry per CDR3 protein. The sample lists 800,000 to 1,000,000 distinct CDR3 sequences, around 48% occurring once. On this clonotype itself: What it binds is unknown. A junction end diverges from the germline sequence, so it may reflect a read error.

There are 10 residues in the CDR3. The germline V gene encodes CDR1 DFQATT and CDR2 SNEGSKA (reference sequence). This clonotype was obtained from a man aged 30 to 45 in good health. Specimen: blood. This chain links TRBV20-1 with TRBJ1-2; D remains ambiguous. The CDR3 coding sequence is TGCAGTGTTAGAGCCTATGGCTACACCTTC. Its translation: CSVRAYGYTF.